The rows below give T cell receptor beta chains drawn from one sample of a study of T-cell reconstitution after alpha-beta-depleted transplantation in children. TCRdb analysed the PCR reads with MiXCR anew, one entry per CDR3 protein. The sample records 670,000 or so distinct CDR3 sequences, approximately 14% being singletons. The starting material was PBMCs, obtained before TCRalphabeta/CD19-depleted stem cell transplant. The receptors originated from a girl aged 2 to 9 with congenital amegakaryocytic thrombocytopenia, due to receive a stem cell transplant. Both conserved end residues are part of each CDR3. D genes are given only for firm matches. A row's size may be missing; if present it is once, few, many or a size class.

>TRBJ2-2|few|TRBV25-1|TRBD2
CASSDLTGGLNGELFF
TGTGCCAGCAGTGATCTGACGGGAGGGCTGAACGGGGAGCTGTTTTTT
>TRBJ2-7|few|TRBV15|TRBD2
CATSSRLAPYEQYF
TGTGCCACCAGCTCCCGACTAGCGCCCTACGAGCAGTACTTC
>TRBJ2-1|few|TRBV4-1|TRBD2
CASSQDASGSGEQFF
TGCGCCAGCAGCCAAGACGCTAGCGGGAGTGGTGAGCAGTTCTTC
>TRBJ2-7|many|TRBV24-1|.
CATTHEQYF
TGTGCCACCACACACGAGCAGTACTTC
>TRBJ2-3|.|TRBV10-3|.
CASRLPEGPGDTQYF
TGTGCCAGCAGACTTCCAGAGGGCCCGGGAGATACGCAGTATTTT
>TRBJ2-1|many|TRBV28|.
CATVGQRRYNEQFF
TGTGCCACCGTTGGACAACGGAGGTACAATGAGCAGTTCTTC
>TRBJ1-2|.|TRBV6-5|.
CASSFRETSNYGYTF
TGTGCCAGCAGTTTCAGAGAGACTTCTAACTATGGCTACACCTTC
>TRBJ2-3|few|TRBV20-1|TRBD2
CSARDTGGSTDTQYF
TGCAGTGCTAGAGATACGGGAGGGAGCACAGATACGCAGTATTTT
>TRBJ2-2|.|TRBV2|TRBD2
CASKSGSKPGELFF
TGTGCCAGCAAGAGCGGGAGTAAGCCCGGGGAGCTGTTTTTT
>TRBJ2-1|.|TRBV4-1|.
CASSLGGFGVANNEQFF
TGCGCCAGCAGCCTAGGAGGTTTTGGGGTTGCGAACAATGAGCAGTTCTTC
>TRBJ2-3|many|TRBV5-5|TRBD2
CVSGRANTDTQYF
TGTGTGAGCGGGAGGGCCAACACAGATACGCAGTATTTT
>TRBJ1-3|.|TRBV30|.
CAWRIQGFENTIYF
TGTGCCTGGAGGATACAGGGTTTTGAAAACACCATATATTTT
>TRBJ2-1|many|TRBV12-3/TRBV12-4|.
CASSFHGNEQFF
TGTGCCAGCAGTTTTCACGGGAATGAGCAGTTCTTC
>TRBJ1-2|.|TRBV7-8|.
CASSPQWQSYGYTF
TGTGCCAGCAGCCCTCAATGGCAGAGCTATGGCTACACCTTC
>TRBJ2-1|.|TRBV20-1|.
CSAIPGSSYNEKSF
TGCAGTGCTATCCCGGGCAGCTCCTACAATGAGAAGTCCTTC
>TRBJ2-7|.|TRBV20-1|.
CSASGDQGYEQYF
TGCAGTGCTAGTGGGGACCAAGGCTACGAGCAGTACTTC
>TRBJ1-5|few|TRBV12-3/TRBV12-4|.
CASSFFSDQPQHF
TGTGCCAGCAGTTTCTTCAGTGATCAGCCCCAGCATTTT
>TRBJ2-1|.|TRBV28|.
CASSYRSPLYNEQFF
TGTGCCAGCAGCTACAGGAGTCCCCTTTACAATGAGCAGTTCTTC
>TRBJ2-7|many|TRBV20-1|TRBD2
CSASSGLAFEQYF
TGCAGTGCTAGCTCCGGACTAGCTTTCGAGCAGTACTTC
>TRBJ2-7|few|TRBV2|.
CASSDVRQTYEQYF
TGTGCCAGCAGTGATGTCAGGCAAACCTACGAGCAGTACTTC
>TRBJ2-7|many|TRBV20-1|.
CSARNTGPASYEQYF
TGCAGTGCTAGGAACACAGGGCCCGCATCCTACGAGCAGTACTTC
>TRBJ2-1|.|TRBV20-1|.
CSAGTNEQFF
TGCAGTGCTGGGACCAATGAGCAGTTCTTC
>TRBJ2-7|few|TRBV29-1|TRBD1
CSVDTGGPEYEQYF
TGCAGCGTTGACACAGGGGGCCCGGAATACGAGCAGTACTTC
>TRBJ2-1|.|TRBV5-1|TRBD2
CASSLASVAGAGFEQFF
TGCGCCAGCAGCTTGGCTTCGGTAGCGGGAGCAGGGTTTGAGCAGTTCTTC
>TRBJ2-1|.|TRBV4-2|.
CASSQVGSGPFNEQFF
TGTGCCAGCAGCCAAGTAGGCAGTGGCCCTTTCAATGAGCAGTTCTTC
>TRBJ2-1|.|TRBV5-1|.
CASTLTPTRSNNEQFF
TGCGCCAGCACCTTAACACCGACTAGATCCAACAATGAGCAGTTCTTC
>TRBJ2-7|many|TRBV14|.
CASSHPGRMYEQYF
TGTGCCAGCAGCCATCCGGGACGGATGTACGAGCAGTACTTC
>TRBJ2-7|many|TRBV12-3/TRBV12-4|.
CASRDSLSYEQYF
TGTGCCAGCAGAGACAGCCTCTCCTACGAGCAGTACTTC
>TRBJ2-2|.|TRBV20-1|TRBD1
CSAQPYRGSNTGELFF
TGCAGTGCCCAACCCTACAGGGGCTCGAACACCGGGGAGCTGTTTTTT
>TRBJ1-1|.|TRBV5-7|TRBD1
CASSPGQGRDTEAFF
TGTGCCAGCAGCCCCGGACAGGGGCGGGACACTGAAGCTTTCTTT
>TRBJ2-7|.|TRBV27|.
CASSFSPGSYEQYF
TGTGCCAGCAGTTTCTCGCCGGGGTCCTACGAGCAGTACTTC
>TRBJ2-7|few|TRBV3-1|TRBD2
CASRLAGVPYEQYF
TGTGCCAGCAGGTTAGCGGGAGTTCCCTACGAGCAGTACTTC
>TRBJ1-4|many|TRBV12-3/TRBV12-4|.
CASSPGTWREKLFF
TGTGCCAGCAGCCCCGGGACATGGCGTGAAAAACTGTTTTTT
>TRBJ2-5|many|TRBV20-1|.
CSAPGGPTQYF
TGCAGTGCTCCAGGAGGACCGACCCAGTACTTC
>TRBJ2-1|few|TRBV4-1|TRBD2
CASSQDLRGGSYNEQFF
TGCGCCAGCAGCCAAGACCTCCGCGGGGGCTCCTACAATGAGCAGTTCTTC
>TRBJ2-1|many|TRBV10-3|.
CAIRGGRNEQFF
TGTGCCATCCGCGGAGGGAGGAATGAGCAGTTCTTC
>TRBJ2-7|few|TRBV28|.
CASSSPGVATPYEQYF
TGTGCCAGCAGTTCCCCAGGGGTAGCGACCCCCTACGAGCAGTACTTC
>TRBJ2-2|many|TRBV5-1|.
CASSLDGGHGELFF
TGCGCCAGCAGCTTGGATGGGGGCCACGGGGAGCTGTTTTTT
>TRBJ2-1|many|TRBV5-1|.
CASSIEGRNEQFF
TGCGCCAGCAGCATTGAGGGACGGAATGAGCAGTTCTTC
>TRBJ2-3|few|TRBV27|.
CASMDGGTDTQYF
TGTGCCAGCATGGACGGAGGCACAGATACGCAGTATTTT
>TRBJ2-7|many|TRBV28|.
CASSLQQVSYEQYF
TGTGCCAGCAGTTTACAACAGGTATCCTACGAGCAGTACTTC
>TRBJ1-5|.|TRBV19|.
CASSIALGKGNQPQHF
TGTGCCAGTAGTATTGCGTTAGGGAAGGGCAATCAGCCCCAGCATTTT
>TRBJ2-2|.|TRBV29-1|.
CSLRSTGELFF
TGCAGCCTACGGAGTACCGGGGAGCTGTTTTTT
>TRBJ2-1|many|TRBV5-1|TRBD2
CASSLAGTSHNEQFF
TGCGCCAGCAGCTTGGCCGGGACTAGTCACAATGAGCAGTTCTTC
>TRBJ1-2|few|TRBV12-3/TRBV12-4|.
CASSESRLHGYTF
TGTGCCAGCAGCGAAAGTAGATTGCATGGCTACACCTTC
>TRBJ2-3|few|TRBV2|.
CASPPTQSDTQYF
TGTGCCAGCCCCCCCACGCAATCAGATACGCAGTATTTT
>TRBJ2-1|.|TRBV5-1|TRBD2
CASSLKAGGTPYNEQFF
TGCGCCAGCAGCTTGAAAGCGGGAGGGACGCCCTACAATGAGCAGTTCTTC
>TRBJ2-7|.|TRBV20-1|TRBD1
CSAIGQGGRYEQYF
TGCAGTGCGATCGGACAGGGAGGTCGGTACGAGCAGTACTTC
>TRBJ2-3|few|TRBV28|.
CASIPISGVSTDTQYF
TGTGCCAGTATCCCTATCTCTGGGGTGAGCACAGATACGCAGTATTTT
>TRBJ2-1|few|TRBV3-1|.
CASSRWGDEQFF
TGTGCCAGCAGCCGATGGGGAGATGAGCAGTTCTTC
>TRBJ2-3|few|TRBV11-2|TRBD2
CASSTRRVTSGSTDTQYF
TGTGCCAGCAGCACCCGAAGAGTGACTAGCGGGAGCACAGATACGCAGTATTTT
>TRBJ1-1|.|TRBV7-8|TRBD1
CASRGFTNYRGNTEAFF
TGTGCCAGCAGGGGCTTTACAAACTACAGGGGAAACACTGAAGCTTTCTTT
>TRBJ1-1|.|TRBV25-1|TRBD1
CASSGGGYRGLGTEAFF
TGTGCCAGCAGTGGGGGGGGGTACAGGGGGCTCGGCACTGAAGCTTTCTTT
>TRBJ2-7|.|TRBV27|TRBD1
CASSEGQSSYEQYF
TGTGCCAGCAGTGAGGGACAGAGCTCCTACGAGCAGTACTTC